Below, 25 T cell receptor beta chains from the same sample are listed, as sequenced in a study of T cells in Graves' hyperthyroidism and ophthalmopathy. RNA transcripts gave rise to amplified TCR beta CDR3 regions. The HTBI primer set served for first-round RT-PCR of the TCR CDR3. TCRdb reprocessed the multiplex PCR reads with MiXCR, giving one entry per CDR3 protein. The data contain some 400,000 distinct CDR3 sequences, 15% to 20% of them singletons. The sample comprised blood. These receptors were taken from a woman aged 18-29 years with Graves' hyperthyroidism.

This clonotype has ten or more counts. V is TRBV10-3 and J is TRBJ1-2, with a weak D call TRBD1 (5 bases). Germline-derived CDR1 and CDR2 are ENHRY and SYGVKD. The CDR3 length is 14 residues. V was shortened by 3 bases and J by 6 bases, with 14 bases between the two germline ends. This chain's CDR3 is CAISDPGGKDGYTF. The CDR3 DNA follows: TGTGCCATCAGTGATCCGGGGGGGAAGGATGGCTACACCTTC.

This clonotype was recorded at least ten times. The chain couples TRBV7-8 to TRBJ1-1, with TRBD1 as a possible D gene (6 bases). Per germline, CDR1 SGHVS and CDR2 FQNEAQ. The CDR3 totals 18 residues. Trimming cost V 0 bases and J 4 bases, with 21 bases left between them. The CDR3 DNA reads TGTGCCAGCAGCTTAGCGCGTTACAGGGTCGAGTCAGCCACTGAAGCTTTCTTT. The encoded protein is CASSLARYRVESATEAFF.

The sample holds many counts of this clonotype. The chain recombines TRBV6-1 with TRBJ1-1; 11 nucleotides align to TRBD1. Germline assignment: CDR1 MNHNS and CDR2 SASEGT. J was trimmed by 1 base and V by 5 bases; bases with no gene match: 6. The CDR3 contains 16 residues. CDR3 residues: CASSQGQGGTNTEAFF. CDR3 in DNA: TGTGCCAGCAGTCAGGGACAGGGGGGCACGAACACTGAAGCTTTCTTT.

This chain connects TRBV5-4 to TRBJ2-2, with no clear D. Germline CDR1 SGHNT, CDR2 YYREEE (reference sequence). The CDR3 runs 17 residues. Trimming pared 1 base from V and 1 base from J, leaving 14 bases between. The CDR3 sequence: CASSLSLRARNTGELFF. In nucleotides, the CDR3 is TGTGCCAGCAGCTTGAGTCTTAGAGCCCGGAACACCGGGGAGCTGTTTTTT.

This clonotype has ten or more counts. V gene TRBV12-3 or TRBV12-4 combines with J gene TRBJ1-2; D unresolved. V lost 6 bases and J lost 6, with 8 bases in between. The CDR3 covers 11 residues. CDR3 DNA sequence: TGTGCCAGCAGGGGTACGGATGGCTACACCTTC. This gives the protein CASRGTDGYTF.

The chain has TRBV27 and TRBJ1-1; D is ambiguous. CDR1 and CDR2 (germline): MNHEY, SMNVEV (reference sequence). This CDR3 comprises 12 residues. Trimming removed 8 bases from V and 8 bases from J, with 15 bases in between. CDR3 nucleotide sequence: TGTGCCAGCCCTTTTGGCGATGCGGAAGCTTTCTTT. Translating gives CASPFGDAEAFF.

This clonotype was detected only a few times. This chain joins TRBV7-9 and TRBJ1-1; perhaps TRBD1 as D (5 bases). Per germline, CDR1 SEHNR and CDR2 FQNEAQ (reference sequence). This CDR3 region has 12 residues. Between the trimmed V and J ends, which lost 5 bases and 10 bases, there was a span of 14 bases. DNA of the CDR3: TGTGCCAGCAGCCTCGCAAGGGGTTTAGCTTTCTTT. Translation gives CASSLARGLAFF.

This clonotype has at least ten counts. The gene calls are TRBV12-3 or TRBV12-4 and TRBJ2-2, with D possibly being TRBD1 (6 bases). Between the trimmed V and J ends, which lost 2 bases and 5 bases, there was a span of 9 bases. This CDR3 is 14 amino acids long. The CDR3 region is CASSLLRGTGELFF. DNA of the CDR3: TGTGCCAGCAGTTTATTAAGGGGGACCGGGGAGCTGTTTTTT.

This clonotype was observed a few times. A junction boundary mismatches the germline segment, possibly from a read error. The V gene is TRBV24-1, the J gene TRBJ1-5; D not certain. Germline V lookup: CDR1 KGHDR, CDR2 SFDVKD. The CDR3 is made up of 14 amino acids. CDR3 loop: CATSDTIDNQPQHF. In nucleotides, the CDR3 is TGTGCCACCAGTGACACGATAGACAATCAGCCTCAGCATTTT.

Ten or more counts support this clonotype. The V gene is TRBV12-3 or TRBV12-4, the J gene TRBJ1-1; perhaps TRBD1 as D (5 bases). The CDR3 sequence is 13 residues long. Trimming cost V 2 bases and J 4 bases, with 8 bases left between them. The DNA of the CDR3 is TGTGCCAGCAGTTTAAAGACAGCCACTGAAGCTTTCTTT. This encodes CASSLKTATEAFF.

This chain uses TRBV14 with TRBJ1-6, with 12 positions matching TRBD1. Germline V gene data show CDR1 as SGHDN and CDR2 as FVKESK. The ends lost 4 bases at V and 9 bases at J; junction bases unmatched: 7. This CDR3 is 16 amino acids long. The CDR3 DNA is TGTGCCAGCAGCCGCGGGGACAGGGGGCAAAGTTCACCCCTCCACTTT. It codes for CASSRGDRGQSSPLHF.

This clonotype was detected ten times or more. The CDR3 DNA reads TGTGCCAGCAAAGAGACAGCTAACTATGGCTACACCTTC. Translation gives CASKETANYGYTF. The chain uses TRBV2 and TRBJ1-2; perhaps TRBD1 as D (5 bases). Between the trimmed V and J ends, which lost 7 bases and 0 bases, there was a span of 9 bases. Germline CDR1 is SNHLY and CDR2 is FYNNEI. This CDR3 comprises 13 residues.

The table lists this clonotype with many counts. The chain is built from TRBV11-2 and TRBJ2-2; 10 bases are shared with TRBD1. The CDR3 has 16 residues. Germline values: CDR1 SGHAT, CDR2 FQNNGV. The J segment lost 6 bases and the V segment lost 5 bases, leaving 9 bases of the junction unmatched. The CDR3: CASSKRTGGISGELFF. In DNA form, the CDR3 reads TGTGCCAGCAGCAAGCGGACAGGGGGTATCTCCGGGGAGCTGTTTTTT.

The chain is built from TRBV6-1 and TRBJ1-5; D is unclear. CDR3 length equals 12 residues. Trimming removed 11 bases from V and 1 base from J, with 9 bases in between. CDR1 and CDR2 (germline): MNHNS, SASEGT. This CDR3 is CASEDSNQPQHF. The CDR3, as DNA: TGTGCCTCGGAGGACAGCAATCAGCCCCAGCATTTT.

The gene calls are TRBV6-4 and TRBJ1-1; 9 bases fit TRBD1. Looked up from germline, CDR1 is MRHNA and CDR2 is SNTAGT. The CDR3 sequence is 15 residues long. V lost 6 bases, J lost 7 bases, and 12 bases stayed unmatched. The CDR3 spells CASRLTGGEGGEAFF. Written as DNA, the CDR3 is TGTGCCAGCAGGCTTACAGGGGGCGAGGGTGGTGAAGCTTTCTTT.

This clonotype was detected many times. This chain uses TRBV27 with TRBJ2-4; weak D call: TRBD1 (7 bases). V was clipped by 6 bases and J by 8 bases, with 14 bases between them. Looked up from germline, CDR1 is MNHEY and CDR2 is SMNVEV (reference sequence). This CDR3 spans 13 amino acids. In nucleotides, the CDR3 is TGTGCCAGCAGCCTTGACAGGGAGGACATTCAGTACTTC. Translated: CASSLDREDIQYF.

This clonotype was observed many times. V gene TRBV5-1 combines with J gene TRBJ1-1; the match to TRBD1 covers 10 bases. The CDR3 extends over 14 amino acids. Losses at the gene ends were 6 bases for V and 4 bases for J; bases not matched to a gene: 6. Germline lookup yields CDR1 SGHRS and CDR2 YFSETQ. The CDR3, as DNA: TGCGCCAGCACCCTGGGACAGGGGACCACTGAAGCTTTCTTT. It yields the protein CASTLGQGTTEAFF.

This clonotype was counted many times. J is TRBJ2-5 and V is TRBV7-2, with D hard to call. Trimming left V 2 bases short and J 5 bases short, with 6 bases between. The CDR3 covers 12 residues. Germline CDR1 and CDR2: SGHTA and FQGNSA. The CDR3 DNA follows: TGTGCCAGCAGCTTAATCGGGGAGACCCAGTACTTC. Translating gives CASSLIGETQYF.

This clonotype was seen ten or more times. The chain joins TRBV5-1 to TRBJ1-2, with a possible D match to TRBD1 (5 bases). Trimming shortened V by 0 bases and J by 4 bases, and 10 bases separated the two germline ends. Germline loops: CDR1 SGHRS, CDR2 YFSETQ. The CDR3 sequence is 14 residues long. The CDR3 DNA sequence: TGCGCCAGCAGCTTGGCGGGGACCGGCTATGGCTACACCTTC. Its translation is CASSLAGTGYGYTF.

In its sample, this clonotype was seen many times. The CDR3 sequence is CATTGSLNTGELFF. The CDR3 nucleotides are TGTGCCACGACAGGGAGCTTGAACACCGGGGAGCTGTTTTTT. J is TRBJ2-2 and V is TRBV2; TRBD1 agrees at 7 bases. The V segment lost 10 bases and the J segment 1 base; nucleotides outside the gene matches: 6. Looked up from germline, CDR1 is SNHLY and CDR2 is FYNNEI. The CDR3 totals 14 residues.

This clonotype was detected ten times or more. The gene calls are TRBV20-1 and TRBJ2-5; D might be TRBD2 (5 bases). CDR3 length: 15 residues. Germline V gene data show CDR1 as DFQATT and CDR2 as SNEGSKA (reference sequence). V dropped 0 bases and J dropped 1 base, with 12 bases sitting between them. This CDR3 reads CSARDLDYPQETQYF. DNA for the CDR3: TGCAGTGCTAGAGATCTTGACTACCCCCAAGAGACCCAGTACTTC.

CDR3 protein: CAISGGVYGYTF. The CDR3 bases are TGTGCCATCTCTGGGGGCGTCTATGGCTACACCTTC. This chain uses TRBV12-3 or TRBV12-4 with TRBJ1-2; D may be TRBD1 (6 bases). V lost 10 bases to trimming and J lost 4 bases, with 13 bases between them. The CDR3 length is 12 residues.

V is TRBV7-6 and J is TRBJ2-7; 7 positions agree with TRBD1. The germline V gene has CDR1 SGHVS and CDR2 FNYEAQ. The V and J ends lost 4 bases and 1 base, in that order; junction bases with no gene match: 7. CDR3 length equals 15 residues. The CDR3 region has the DNA TGTGCCAGCAGCTCGGTACAGGGGAGATCCTACGAGCAGTACTTC. This codes for CASSSVQGRSYEQYF.

This clonotype was observed at least ten times. The chain has TRBV6-4 and TRBJ1-1, with D tentatively TRBD1 (5 bases). Between the trimmed V and J ends, which lost 5 bases and 3 bases, there was a span of 10 bases. Germline CDR1 reads MRHNA; CDR2 reads SNTAGT. This CDR3 spans 13 amino acids. CDR3 nucleotide sequence: TGTGCCAGCAGTAGGGGCGAGGACACTGAAGCTTTCTTT. It translates to CASSRGEDTEAFF.

This clonotype occurred many times. The chain uses TRBV6-5 and TRBJ1-2; 9 positions match TRBD1. The CDR3 runs to 15 residues. Trimming removed 9 bases from V and 6 bases from J; junction bases left unmatched: 14. The germline V gene has CDR1 MNHEY and CDR2 SVGAGI. CDR3 sequence reads: CASTGTGSGRDGYTF. DNA for the CDR3: TGTGCCAGTACTGGGACAGGGAGCGGTAGGGATGGCTACACCTTC.